These 28 T cell receptor beta chains originate from one sample sequenced in a study of cytomegalovirus exposure and HLA in healthy donors. The protocol was immunoSEQ multiplex PCR, while the TCRdb copy is restricted to in-frame clones and leaves out a portion. The sample carries approximately 160,000 clones, 95% to 97% recorded once. The specimen sequenced was PBMCs. Receptor source: a woman between 18 and 29 years old in good health and CMV-seronegative.

The chain employs TRBV5-6 and TRBJ1-4, with TRBD1 as a possible D gene (5 bases). The germline gives CDR1 SGHDT, CDR2 YYEEEE. The CDR3 spans 12 residues. V was clipped by 6 bases and J by 5 bases, with 8 bases between them. CDR3 DNA sequence: TGTGCCAGCAACAGGCTAAATGAAAAACTGTTTTTT. Translated, it gives CASNRLNEKLFF.

The rearrangement joins TRBV6-6 to TRBJ1-1; D perhaps matches TRBD1 (6 bases). Looked up from germline, CDR1 is MNHNY and CDR2 is SVGAGI (reference sequence). The CDR3 runs 15 residues. V dropped 4 bases and J dropped 1 base, with 13 bases sitting between them. CDR3 sequence reads: CASSSNRVPNTEAFF. The DNA of the CDR3 is TGTGCCAGCAGTTCAAACAGGGTCCCGAACACTGAAGCTTTCTTT.

The chain combines TRBV5-1 with TRBJ2-2; TRBD2 might be the D (6 bases). The V gene lost 0 bases and the J gene lost 4 bases, with 19 bases spanning the gap. The CDR3 spans 18 residues. Germline CDR1 reads SGHRS; CDR2 reads YFSETQ. In DNA form, the CDR3 reads TGCGCCAGCAGCTTGGAATCGAGAGGGACTCAGAGCACCGGGGAGCTGTTTTTT. It translates to CASSLESRGTQSTGELFF.

This chain uses TRBV5-1 with TRBJ2-3; TRBD1 agrees at 10 bases. With 0 bases clipped from V and 1 base from J, the junction kept 2 bases outside the gene matches. The CDR3 is made up of 16 amino acids. Germline V gives CDR1 SGHRS, CDR2 YFSETQ. The CDR3: CASSLGGQGGTDTQYF. CDR3 bases: TGCGCCAGCAGCTTGGGAGGACAGGGGGGCACAGATACGCAGTATTTT. The variable domain in full, with the rest retrieved from reference TRBV5-1 and TRBJ2-3, is KAGVTQTPRYLIKTRGQQVTLSCSPISGHRSVSWYQQTPGQGLQFLFEYFSETQRNKGNFPGRFSGRQFSNSRSEMNVSTLELGDSALYLCASSLGGQGGTDTQYFGPGTRLTVL.

The rearrangement joins TRBV6-5 to TRBJ2-7, with 10 positions matching TRBD1. Germline V gene lookup returns CDR1 MNHEY and CDR2 SVGAGI. This CDR3 has 15 amino acids. Trimming took 6 bases from V and 2 from J; bases not matched to a gene: 7. CDR3 nucleotides: TGTGCCAGCAGCTACCGGGACAGGGGTCCCTACGAGCAGTACTTC. Encoded protein: CASSYRDRGPYEQYF.

J is TRBJ2-7 and V is TRBV6-1, with TRBD1 identical over 8 bases. This CDR3 spans 14 amino acids. The ends lost 6 bases at V and 2 bases at J; junction bases unmatched: 6. CDR1 and CDR2 from the germline V gene are MNHNS and SASEGT. CDR3 amino acids: CASRMGQAAYEQYF. For the CDR3, the DNA is TGTGCCAGCAGGATGGGACAGGCGGCCTACGAGCAGTACTTC.

This chain joins TRBV2 and TRBJ1-2; tentatively, D is TRBD1 (5 bases). The length of the CDR3 is 14 residues. The V and J ends lost 5 bases and 3 bases respectively, with 13 bases between them. Germline values: CDR1 SNHLY, CDR2 FYNNEI. CDR3 coding DNA: TGTGCCAGCAGTCGTGGGGGGGAGTACTATGGCTACACCTTC. It encodes CASSRGGEYYGYTF. Full variable domain (outside the CDR3, taken from reference TRBV2 and TRBJ1-2): EPEVTQTPSHQVTQMGQEVILRCVPISNHLYFYWYRQILGQKVEFLVSFYNNEISEKSEIFDDQFSVERPDGSNFTLKIRSTKLEDSAMYFCASSRGGEYYGYTFGSGTRLTVV.

The chain uses TRBV19 and TRBJ2-5, with TRBD2 matching over 7 bases. Germline loops: CDR1 LNHDA, CDR2 SQIVND (reference sequence). V gave up 3 bases and J gave up 1 base; unmatched junction bases: 5. The CDR3 consists of 15 residues. CDR3 in amino acids: CASSIPSGIQETQYF. The CDR3 region has the DNA TGTGCCAGTAGTATCCCTAGCGGAATCCAAGAGACCCAGTACTTC.

The chain is built from TRBV30 and TRBJ1-2; 8 bases line up with TRBD1. Germline lookup yields CDR1 GTSNPN and CDR2 SVGIG (reference sequence). The length of the CDR3 is 13 residues. V lost 3 bases, J lost 2 bases, and 2 bases stayed unmatched. CDR3 residues: CAWRNRGNYGYTF. CDR3 DNA: TGTGCCTGGAGAAACAGGGGGAACTATGGCTACACCTTC.

This chain uses TRBV10-3 with TRBJ2-7; D might be TRBD1 (5 bases). V was cut by 6 bases and J by 4 bases, with 10 bases left in between. There are 12 residues in the CDR3. In germline, CDR1 is ENHRY, CDR2 SYGVKD. The CDR3 is CAIRDSLYEQYF. The CDR3 bases are TGTGCCATCAGAGACAGCCTTTACGAGCAGTACTTC.

The genes are TRBV4-3 and TRBJ2-5; the match to TRBD2 covers 12 bases. Germline lookup yields CDR1 LGHNA and CDR2 YSLEER. The CDR3 contains 17 residues. The trim removed 1 base at V and 5 bases at J, leaving 8 bases unmatched. The DNA for the CDR3 is TGCGCCAGCAGCCAAGGGTCTAGCGGGGGGGCCCGGGAGACCCAGTACTTC. Protein sequence: CASSQGSSGGARETQYF.

V is TRBV5-4 and J is TRBJ2-1; 7 bases are shared with TRBD1. The V gene's germline CDR1 is SGHNT and CDR2 YYREEE (reference sequence). V shed 3 bases, J shed 3 bases, and the junction held 9 bases outside the gene matches. The CDR3 runs to 16 residues. The CDR3 sequence: CASSSGLGQYYNEQFF. CDR3 bases: TGTGCCAGCAGCTCGGGATTGGGACAGTACTACAATGAGCAGTTCTTC.

The chain has TRBV9 and TRBJ1-1; 7 nucleotides agree with TRBD1. V gave up 4 bases and J gave up 4 bases; unmatched junction bases: 10. The CDR3 has 15 amino acids. CDR1 and CDR2 from the germline V gene are SGDLS and YYNGEE. As DNA, the CDR3 is TGTGCCAGCAGCCCCTCAGGGGGGCCGGGCACTGAAGCTTTCTTT. Translated: CASSPSGGPGTEAFF.

This clone appeared once. This chain uses TRBV6-1 with TRBJ2-3; 11 bases align to TRBD2. After removal of 4 bases from V and 3 bases from J, the junction contained 6 bases not matched to a gene. This CDR3 contains 16 residues. Looked up from germline, CDR1 is MNHNS and CDR2 is SASEGT. For the CDR3, the DNA is TGTGCCAGCAGTGTCCGGCTAGCGGGGGGAACAGATACGCAGTATTTT. Its translation: CASSVRLAGGTDTQYF.

The chain is built from TRBV11-3 and TRBJ2-1; 10 nucleotides match TRBD2. CDR1 and CDR2 (germline): SGHNT, YENEEA. The length of the CDR3 is 14 residues. Trimming cost V 9 bases and J 4 bases; bases outside gene matches: 6. In nucleotides, the CDR3 is TGTGCCAGTCCAGCGGGGGGGCAGTACAATGAGCAGTTCTTC. It encodes CASPAGGQYNEQFF.

The V and J genes are TRBV18 and TRBJ2-6; no definite D call. Trimming left V 5 bases short and J 2 bases short, with 4 bases between. In germline, CDR1 is KGHSH, CDR2 LQKENI. CDR3 size: 13 residues. CDR3 in DNA: TGTGCCAGCTCAGTCACTGGGGCCAACGTCCTGACTTTC. This sequence encodes CASSVTGANVLTF. Variable domain in full (rest from reference TRBV18 and TRBJ2-6): NAGVMQNPRHLVRRRGQEARLRCSPMKGHSHVYWYRQLPEEGLKFMVYLQKENIIDESGMPKERFSAEFPKEGPSILRIQQVVRGDSAAYFCASSVTGANVLTFGAGSRLTVL.

A remark on this clone: Compared with germline, one end of the junction differs, possibly owing to a read error. The chain carries TRBV27 and TRBJ2-3; a possible D gene is TRBD2 (5 bases). The germline V gene encodes CDR1 MNHEY and CDR2 SMNVEV (reference sequence). This CDR3 comprises 13 residues. CDR3 in DNA: TGTGCCAGCAACGCACTAGGCACGGATACGCAGTATTTT. It codes for CASNALGTDTQYF.

The chain couples TRBV6-6 to TRBJ1-5, with D perhaps matching TRBD1 (6 bases). The CDR3 extends over 15 amino acids. Trimming stripped 0 bases from V and 1 base from J, with 7 bases between. CDR1 MNHNY and CDR2 SVGAGI come from the germline V gene (reference sequence). The CDR3 nucleotides read TGTGCCAGCAGTTACTCGGGGGCAAGCAATCAGCCCCAGCATTTT. Translated, it gives CASSYSGASNQPQHF.

V and J are TRBV6-6 and TRBJ2-7, with TRBD1 as a possible D gene (6 bases). The CDR3 has 14 amino acids. The germline gives CDR1 MNHNY, CDR2 SVGAGI (reference sequence). V lost 6 bases and J 2 bases, leaving 14 bases between the germline ends. The CDR3 here is CASRPPDRPYEQYF. CDR3 DNA sequence: TGTGCCAGCAGGCCCCCGGACAGACCCTACGAGCAGTACTTC.

The chain employs TRBV6-1 and TRBJ1-5; the match to TRBD1 covers 7 bases. Germline CDR1 MNHNS, CDR2 SASEGT. V dropped 1 base and J dropped 0; count of bases not matched to a gene: 3. The length of the CDR3 is 16 residues. Here the CDR3 reads CASSEVGTDSNQPQHF. CDR3 in DNA: TGTGCCAGCAGTGAAGTAGGGACAGATAGCAATCAGCCCCAGCATTTT.

The genes are TRBV5-6 and TRBJ2-5, with 12 nucleotides matching TRBD2. The junction had 15 bases not matched to a gene; V was cut back by 4 bases and J by 5 bases. The CDR3 totals 18 residues. Germline CDR1 and CDR2: SGHDT and YYEEEE. The CDR3 nucleotides read TGTGCCAGCAGCGGGCTGGGACTAGCGGGCTATGATGGGGAGACCCAGTACTTC. As protein: CASSGLGLAGYDGETQYF.

The chain employs TRBV18 and TRBJ1-6; no clear D. The V gene's germline CDR1 is KGHSH and CDR2 LQKENI. Trimming took 1 base from V and 0 from J, leaving 13 bases between them. The CDR3 has 18 residues. For the CDR3, the DNA is TGTGCCAGCTCACCACACGCGCCTTTAAGCTCCTATAATTCACCCCTCCACTTT. It encodes CASSPHAPLSSYNSPLHF.

This chain uses TRBV5-8 with TRBJ2-7, with a weak D call TRBD1 (6 bases). V lost 5 bases and J lost 3, with 21 bases in between. The length of the CDR3 is 16 residues. Germline CDR1 and CDR2: SGHTS and YDEGEE. The CDR3 DNA reads as TGTGCCAGCAGACGCGGAACAGGGATGAATCTCTACGAGCAGTACTTC. Encoded protein: CASRRGTGMNLYEQYF.

The chain combines TRBV5-6 with TRBJ2-7, with D unclear. Trimming took off 2 bases at V and 2 bases at J, with 11 bases between the two ends. Per the germline V gene, CDR1 is SGHDT and CDR2 is YYEEEE. This CDR3 is built from 14 residues. CDR3 region: CASSFSGGAYEQYF. The CDR3 DNA reads TGTGCCAGCAGCTTCTCTGGCGGCGCCTACGAGCAGTACTTC.

As for this clone: One junction end disagrees with the germline gene, perhaps due to a read error. The chain employs TRBV6-6 and TRBJ2-1; TRBD2 matches 8 bases. The CDR3 sequence is 16 residues long. Germline values: CDR1 MNHNY, CDR2 SVGAGI (reference sequence). The CDR3 sequence: CASSNSLGLGSDEQFF. CDR3 DNA: TGTGCCAGCAGTAACTCCCTGGGACTAGGGAGTGATGAGCAGTTCTTC.

The genes are TRBV11-2 and TRBJ2-7, with TRBD1 identical over 10 bases. The V and J ends lost 3 bases and 3 bases, in that order; junction bases with no gene match: 8. This CDR3 spans 16 amino acids. CDR1 and CDR2 (germline): SGHAT, FQNNGV. CDR3 DNA sequence: TGTGCCAGCAGCTTCGCGGGGGGACAGGGGTTCTACGAGCAGTACTTC. Translated: CASSFAGGQGFYEQYF.

Only one count was recorded for this clone. The chain has TRBV19 and TRBJ1-1; the D is unclear. CDR3 length equals 13 residues. From germline, CDR1 is LNHDA and CDR2 SQIVND (reference sequence). V was clipped by 6 bases and J by 0 bases, with 8 bases between them. CDR3 sequence (DNA): TGTGCCAGTAGACGGGGATTGAACACTGAAGCTTTCTTT. Its translation is CASRRGLNTEAFF.

CDR3 region: CASSQEVPGLFEKLFF. The CDR3 bases are TGCGCCAGCAGCCAAGAGGTGCCGGGACTATTCGAAAAACTGTTTTTT. The V and J genes are TRBV4-3 and TRBJ1-4; D is perhaps TRBD1 (5 bases). CDR1 and CDR2 (germline): LGHNA, YSLEER. The length of the CDR3 is 16 residues. Trimming stripped 0 bases from V and 8 bases from J, with 16 bases between.